This T cell receptor (beta chain) was identified in a study of cytomegalovirus exposure and HLA in healthy donors (dated by TCRdb to about 2017). Some background on the complete study: In an earlier analysis of some 550 of the donors, about 270 Gb of sequence data and 117 million unique TCR beta sequences from 150 million to 200 million T cells were reported. An early release covering roughly 600 HLA-typed donors comprised around 300 gigabases of sequencing data and approximately 80 million unique TCR sequences. The genetic ancestry cluster associated with self-reported Caucasian donors included around 76% of the roughly 400 genotyped donors. The aim of the study was to test whether cataloging public T cell receptors could identify signatures of past pathogen exposure. Using immunosequencing, the study profiled T cell repertoires from 666 subjects and related those repertoires to cytomegalovirus serostatus. Along with the approximately 620-subject first cohort, a separate validation cohort of some 130 different subjects was used. To predict cytomegalovirus infection status, the study brought together high-throughput TCR immunosequencing, statistical association of individual TCRs with disease status, and machine learning. A later analysis re-analyzed previously published TCR beta repertoires from 666 donors and added high-resolution HLA genotyping to study TCR occurrence patterns. Rather than using new phenotypic data, the later analysis identified candidate immune exposures from TCR beta sequences and from how often those sequences occurred across donors. An earlier analysis of fewer than 700 of the donors applied high-throughput TCR beta sequencing to assess whether each TCR beta V gene segment acted as functional or pseudogenic. Alongside the repertoire data, information on donor age, sex, ethnicity and CMV serostatus was compiled. In a later genetic analysis, genome-wide SNP genotypes for 398 of the 666 donors were used, and that subset was treated as a discovery cohort. Every discovery cohort repertoire had been produced on one sequencing platform. HLA typing included class I and class II loci at four-digit resolution. Typing coverage varied by locus: roughly 620-640 donors for A, B, C, DRB1 and DQB1; around 560 for DQA1; approximately 610 for DPA1; 450 to 480 for DPB1. Because of strong linkage in the cohort, five DR-DQ haplotypes were treated as single units for association and clustering. Among some 400 genotyped donors of the cohort, an average of approximately 220,000 unique TCR beta nucleotide sequences was sequenced per donor, of which about 18% were non-productive. What the research found in general, with its limitations: Broadly in line with IMGT annotations, most TCR beta V segments showed up in productive rearrangements about 90% or about 30% of the time in an earlier analysis of several hundred of the donors. A later analysis found that most CMV-associated TCR beta chains appeared HLA-restricted, with HLA associations seemingly driven largely by CMV exposure. It was suggested by the authors that the approach could potentially be generalized to other disease states and immunological phenotypes. Because HLA typing was unavailable for some donors at each locus, only the typed subset was used in association tests. In a later analysis, HLA-associated TCR beta chains showed more clonal expansion and lower generation probabilities than non-associated chains that were equally common. A later analysis found that TCR association rates varied across HLA loci, with DRB1 alleles showing the most associated TCRs and HLA-C alleles the fewest. An association between a missense DCLRE1C variant and V-gene and J-gene trimming of TCR beta chains was found in a later genetic analysis and replicated in an independent cohort. Immune exposure information for the cohort was limited to CMV serostatus. The presence/absence analyses assumed that sequencing depth was roughly uniform across donors, and that assumption may not be true. Assigning TCR associations to individual alleles was difficult when HLA alleles, especially DR and DQ, strongly co-occurred. A further reported finding was that TCR beta sequences accurately predicted the HLA-A and HLA-B alleles for most subjects in the first cohort. Linkage disequilibrium might explain the correlated functional status among segregating V segments, but an unknown experimental factor could not be ruled out. Most TCR sequences were seen in very few donors, while some public TCRs were found in many individuals. In the study, 150 to 200 TCR beta chains were listed as associated with cytomegalovirus. A cluster of highly shared sequence variants was judged likely to be a technical artifact of the sequencing pipeline. According to a later genetic analysis, donors in an Asian-associated ancestry cluster had fewer N-insertions in productive TCRs than the approximately 710-donor mean. This cohort had only TCR beta chains sequenced, and the lack of alpha or paired-chain data limited which features could be detected. Because counts were too low, around 17 rarely observed V segments, including chromosome 9 orphons, were left out of the earlier analysis of 500 to 650 of the donors. A few of the identified cytomegalovirus-associated TCR beta chains were confirmed in vitro to be specific for cytomegalovirus antigens. Some IMGT-functional V segments, including TRBV6-2 and TRBV6-3, could not be told apart with the 87-base-pair reads, so those segments were excluded. In a later analysis, several top co-occurrence clusters were reported to appear linked to parvovirus B19, influenza, CMV and Epstein-Barr virus. Cytomegalovirus status was reported to be diagnosed by the classifier with high specificity and sensitivity in both the original and validation cohorts. At a false discovery rate of 0.05, a later analysis linked about 17,000 TCR beta sequences to specific HLA alleles.

V has 4 bases trimmed and J has 2 bases trimmed; junction bases matching no gene number 2. The CDR3 sequence holds 15 residues, the cysteine and phenylalanine included. The retained sequence is limited to the CDR3, 45 bases, with the frame set at the first base. CDR1 and CDR2, per the germline V gene, are SNHLY and FYNNEI. The library was generated by the immunoSEQ multiplex PCR assay. For the multiplex PCR, a mixture combining 60 forward primers for TCR Vbeta segments and 13 reverse primers for TCR Jbeta segments was used. The CDR3 region of rearranged TCR beta genes was amplified from genomic DNA with a multiplex PCR assay. The amplified TCR beta libraries were sequenced on the Illumina HiSeq System as 87-base-pair reads. On the study's bioinformatics: In a later analysis, 77 million or so unique TCR beta chains were counted across the approximately 670 repertoires, and roughly 10 million of these chains were shared by at least two donors. To remove PCR and sequencing errors, raw reads were error-corrected and collapsed into unique sequences using a nearest-neighbor algorithm that merged closely related sequences. CDR3 sequences were aligned to IMGT reference sequences to assign V, D and J gene segments. For a sequence to be retained, at least a six-nucleotide match to both a V gene segment and a J gene segment was required. A rearrangement was called productive if the CDR3 had no stop codons and remained in frame with V and J, and every other rearrangement was called non-productive. Following IMGT convention, CDR3 was defined as the stretch from the second conserved V-encoded cysteine to the conserved J-encoded phenylalanine. Sequences without an unambiguous match to a single V gene segment were excluded from the earlier analysis of about 630 of the donors. An earlier analysis of approximately 590 of the donors classified V segments as functional when productive rearrangements were above 56.7% and as segregating when the standard deviation between donors was above 5%. A statistical classification framework was built for diagnosing cytomegalovirus status from the catalog of TCR beta chain sequences. In a later analysis, TCR nucleotide sequences were compared against IMGT/GENE-DB human TR gene sequences so that V and J genes could be assigned. In a later analysis, CDR3 sequences and most-parsimonious VDJ recombination scenarios were assigned using the TCRdist pipeline. In a later analysis, each TCR beta chain was defined by its CDR3 amino acid sequence together with its V-gene family, and reads lacking a unique V-gene family were excluded. As a way to deal with suspected cross-contamination and a sequencing artifact, a later analysis dropped hundreds of nucleotide sequences that were highly shared and had low generation probability. For each public chain, a later analysis derived a clonal expansion index from normalized ranks of inferred template counts within each repertoire. In a later analysis, generation probabilities were computed using a VDJ recombination model fitted to out-of-frame rearrangements, and the results were checked against IGoR. In a later analysis, TCR-TCR, TCR-HLA and TCR-CMV co-occurrence was scored with hypergeometric tests, and a repertoire-size bias correction was applied to TCR pairs. False discovery rates were estimated in a later analysis by permuting HLA or CMV assignments 20 times. In a later analysis, co-occurring TCRs were grouped using DBSCAN, and TCRdist sequence similarity was added for clustering within HLA-allele-positive subsets. For co-occurrence clustering, repertoires with fewer than 30,000 or more than 120,000 public chains were excluded, along with several repertoires with anomalous nucleotide sharing. TCRdb obtained this table from immuneACCESS and retained in-frame rearrangements with V and J assigned. These tables miss some clones; where compared with another copy, unresolved V genes account for less than half of the shortfall, and the remainder is unexplained. That table supplies the V and J calls and clone size; D and trimming were determined from the DNA. This sample is represented by a few hundred thousand clones; 70% to 80% of them were singletons. Of the sample, less than 2% falls within the top ten clones.

The cohort was made up of roughly 670 healthy bone marrow donors. Cohort members were all nominally healthy when sampled, although unrecorded immune exposures were likely present. The donor was CMV seronegative and belonged to the group of 352 seronegative cohort members. Every donor gave a peripheral blood sample, and the peripheral blood mononuclear cells from that sample were used for TCR beta sequencing. Genomic DNA was extracted from the blood cell samples with the Qiagen DNeasy Blood Extraction Kit. A word on this clone: The clone's antigen remains unknown. One base away there is no much larger clone; base qualities are not given.

Recombination connected TRBV2 to TRBJ2-5, with 12 junctional bases fitting TRBD2. This receptor was obtained from a woman in her thirties in good health and CMV-seronegative. Sequencing input: PBMCs. The CDR3 region has the sequence CASSGLAGVQETQYF. The nucleotide sequence reads TGTGCCAGCAGTGGACTAGCGGGGGTACAAGAGACCCAGTACTTC.